The 12 T cell receptor beta chains below all came from one sample that was sequenced in a study of cytomegalovirus exposure and HLA in healthy donors. 13 Jbeta primers and 60 Vbeta primers were used for the PCR. Here immunoSEQ multiplex PCR was the method, and the copy in TCRdb shows in-frame clones only, minus some. The repertoire holds around 120,000 clones, with 74% as singletons. Sequences were obtained from PBMCs. These receptors all stem from a man aged 45-65 years in good health and CMV-seropositive.

This clone was counted a few times. This rearrangement joins TRBV6-1 to TRBJ1-6; maybe TRBD1 (6 bases). CDR3 length equals 15 residues. Germline CDR1 and CDR2: MNHNS and SASEGT. Trimming took off 3 bases at V and 2 bases at J, with 8 bases between the two ends. The CDR3, as DNA: TGTGCCAGCAGTGAGGGGGCGGCCTATAATTCACCCCTCCACTTT. The encoded protein is CASSEGAAYNSPLHF.

This clone was detected only a few times. This sequence joins TRBV5-1 and TRBJ1-6; D might be TRBD1 (5 bases). The CDR3 consists of 15 residues. V lost 2 bases, J lost 9 bases, and 15 bases lay in between. The germline V gene encodes CDR1 SGHRS and CDR2 YFSETQ. CDR3 in amino acids: CASSFAGEMRSPLHF. CDR3 in DNA: TGCGCCAGCAGCTTTGCGGGGGAAATGCGTTCACCCCTCCACTTT.

DNA for the CDR3: TGTGCCAGTAGTATTCGGGGACTAGAGACCCAGTACTTC. As protein: CASSIRGLETQYF. The J gene is TRBJ2-5, the V gene TRBV19, with D possibly being TRBD2 (6 bases). The CDR3 runs 13 residues. The V end lost 3 bases, the J end lost 4 bases, and 9 bases lay between the germline ends. The V gene's germline CDR1 is LNHDA and CDR2 SQIVND (reference sequence).

The chain combines TRBV5-1 with TRBJ2-7; 15 positions match TRBD2. V trimming: 3 bases; J trimming: 1 base; junction bases outside the gene matches: 5. This CDR3 comprises 17 residues. The germline CDR1 and CDR2 sequences are SGHRS and YFSETQ. CDR3: CASSSGLAGGWSYEQYF. DNA for the CDR3: TGCGCCAGCAGCTCAGGACTAGCGGGAGGGTGGTCCTACGAGCAGTACTTC.

The CDR3, as DNA: TGCGCCAGCAGTTCTGGACAGGCAACTAATGAAAAACTGTTTTTT. Amino acids: CASSSGQATNEKLFF. The genes are TRBV5-1 and TRBJ1-4; 7 bases are shared with TRBD1. CDR1 SGHRS and CDR2 YFSETQ come from the germline V gene. The CDR3 loop spans 15 amino acids. Unmatched junction bases numbered 4, after V lost 5 bases and J lost 0 bases. The full variable domain, completed using reference TRBV5-1 and TRBJ1-4, is KAGVTQTPRYLIKTRGQQVTLSCSPISGHRSVSWYQQTPGQGLQFLFEYFSETQRNKGNFPGRFSGRQFSNSRSEMNVSTLELGDSALYLCASSSGQATNEKLFFGSGTQLSVL.

The chain carries TRBV29-1 and TRBJ2-7, with D uncertain. CDR1 SQVTM and CDR2 ANQGSEA come from the germline V gene. CDR3 length equals 11 residues. With 4 bases removed from V and 2 bases from J, the gap between germline ends came to 6 bases. CDR3 sequence: CSVANPYEQYF. In DNA form, the CDR3 reads TGCAGCGTTGCCAATCCCTACGAGCAGTACTTC.

The sample holds one count of this clone. This sequence joins TRBV19 and TRBJ1-2; D not certain. Trimming pared 7 bases from V and 4 bases from J, leaving 13 bases between. The CDR3 extends over 13 amino acids. Germline CDR1 LNHDA, CDR2 SQIVND (reference sequence). CDR3 DNA sequence: TGTGCCAGTACCCGTAATAACGGCTATGGCTACACCTTC. Translated, it gives CASTRNNGYGYTF.

The chain joins TRBV9 to TRBJ2-3; possible D gene TRBD2, 5 bases. V lost 1 base and J lost 1, with 10 bases in between. Germline lookup yields CDR1 SGDLS and CDR2 YYNGEE. The CDR3 runs 15 residues. The CDR3 nucleotides are TGTGCCAGCAGCGTAAGGTGGGGAGGCACAGATACGCAGTATTTT. Residues: CASSVRWGGTDTQYF.

The table lists this clone with a few counts. V is TRBV5-1 and J is TRBJ2-5; 16 bases line up with TRBD2. CDR1 and CDR2 from the germline V gene are SGHRS and YFSETQ. This CDR3 comprises 15 residues. Trimming removed 4 bases from V and 11 bases from J; junction bases left unmatched: 8. The CDR3 nucleotides read TGCGCCAGCAGCCCAGGGACTAGCGGGGGGGACAAGCAGTACTTC. Translated, it gives CASSPGTSGGDKQYF.

CDR3 sequence: CATSSGKLNTEAFF. Here the CDR3 DNA reads TGTGCCACCAGCAGTGGTAAGCTGAACACTGAAGCTTTCTTT. The chain links TRBV15 to TRBJ1-1; no firm D call. The ends were cut back, 3 bases at V and 0 bases at J, with 8 bases in the middle. This CDR3 spans 14 amino acids. Germline assignment: CDR1 LNHNV and CDR2 YYDKDF (reference sequence).

This clone has just a few counts. The chain employs TRBV4-1 and TRBJ2-5; 8 bases match TRBD2. The ends lost 0 bases at V and 2 bases at J; junction bases unmatched: 5. The CDR3 has 16 amino acids. CDR1 and CDR2 (germline): MGHRA, YSYEKL. CDR3 protein: CASSQEWVAGQETQYF. Written as DNA, the CDR3 is TGCGCCAGCAGCCAAGAATGGGTAGCGGGGCAAGAGACCCAGTACTTC.

This clone was recorded once. V usage is TRBV11-2 and J usage is TRBJ2-3; 11 nucleotides align to TRBD2. CDR1 SGHAT and CDR2 FQNNGV come from the germline V gene. This CDR3 is 15 amino acids long. V dropped 0 bases and J dropped 8; count of bases not matched to a gene: 4. The CDR3 spells CASSLDSGGGRTQYF. The CDR3 coding sequence is TGTGCCAGCAGCTTAGATAGCGGGGGGGGTCGTACGCAGTATTTT.